This T cell receptor (beta chain) was observed in a study of molecular identifiers for immune sequencing clone quantification. Study conclusions and caveats: Spiked-in Jurkat TCR RNA corresponding to one cell was reported as detectable against approximately 1 million naive cells. Sharing of a barcode by identical TCR molecules could cause highly expanded clone sizes to be underestimated.

TCRdb passed the PCR reads through MiXCR, listing each CDR3 protein once. Of about 86,000 distinct CDR3 sequences in the sample, around 25% were seen once. Trimming removed 0 bases from V and 4 bases from J; junction bases left unmatched: 4. This CDR3 is built from 14 residues. CDR1 is SGHRS, CDR2 YFSETQ, per germline. In its sample, this clonotype was seen many times. Its antigen is not known. The chain combines TRBV5-1 with TRBJ2-7; 7 nucleotides line up with TRBD1. Sequences were obtained from naive CD8+ T cells from blood, with Jurkat cell RNA spiked in. Subset in this sample: FACS-sorted CD8+CD4-CCR7+CD45RA+ naive T cells. The receptor's source is a human donor in good health. Some libraries in this study had Jurkat cell RNA spiked in. CDR3 coding DNA: TGCGCCAGCAGCTTGGCGCCAGGGGGTTACGAGCAGTACTTC. It codes for CASSLAPGGYEQYF.